Given below is one T cell receptor (beta chain) in context. Its specific antigen is unknown. Per-base quality was not reported, and no clone a single base away is much larger than it. This record comes from a study of blood T cell repertoires in COVID-19 (dated by TCRdb to 2020 to 2021). General notes on the study: Collaborator samples came from the United States, Italy and Spain and covered acute and convalescent phases of COVID-19. A de-identified subject ID, COVID-19 status, age in years and sex were almost always included in the sample metadata. Deeply sampled blood TCRbeta repertoires from subjects exposed to, actively infected with, or recovered from COVID-19 were included in the dataset. The samples were drawn from two sources: the first 160 participants of the ongoing ImmuneRACE study, and 1,200 or so subjects contributed by 6 global collaborators. The prospective study material was composed of cDNA or gDNA derived from T cells, B-cell-depleted T cells, or PBMCs. The repertoires were released in a freely available public database meant as a resource for research on the immune response to SARS-CoV-2. Where available, HLA class I and class II types were obtained from metadata supplied by the sample provider rather than from assay-based typing. Findings and caveats that apply to the study as a whole: The amount of clinical and demographic metadata varied by source and participant and was provided uncurated.

CDR1 SGHRS and CDR2 YFSETQ were looked up in the germline V gene. V is trimmed back by 5 bases and J by 0 bases, and the junction contains 6 bases that no gene match accounts for. The cysteine opens and the phenylalanine closes a CDR3 of 16 amino acids. Of the read, only the CDR3 DNA is kept; its 48 bases are in frame from base 1. Participants in the prospective study were aged roughly 18 to 90 years, lived in 24 United States geographic areas, and enrolled through a virtual design. In the prospective study, participants were assigned to cohorts based on the clinical history participants reported in a screening survey and a study questionnaire. Exposed participants were defined as having been in contact with someone with a PCR-confirmed or clinician-diagnosed COVID-19 case within 2 weeks of study entry. Each participant in the prospective study had whole blood, serum and a nasopharyngeal or oropharyngeal swab collected by mobile phlebotomists. Participants in the prospective study had the option to provide additional blood draws and questionnaires over an approximately 2-month period. Blood samples from the prospective study were shipped frozen or at room temperature prior to DNA extraction.

TCRbeta CDR3 regions were amplified from genomic DNA using the immunoSEQ Assay, a bias-controlled multiplex PCR. Concerning the study's data processing: Within the assay, amplification of reference gene primers was used to estimate how many nucleated cells each sample contained. To quantify the absolute abundance of each unique TCRbeta CDR3 rearrangement, sequence reads were collapsed and filtered. Productive Simpson clonality was computed per sample as the square root of Simpson's diversity index over productive rearrangements. What TCRdb holds here is the immuneACCESS table cut down to in-frame rearrangements. Part of the clones is not present; checked against another copy, under half of the missing clones reflect an unresolved V gene, and the others are unexplained. That table gives V, J and clone size, and the DNA gave D and trimming. The sample records almost 350,000 clones, approximately 91% of which are singletons. The ten biggest clones cover around 0.92% of the sample.

Sequences were obtained from PBMCs or T cells enriched from blood (not recorded which). In this chain, TRBV5-1 is recombined with TRBJ2-1; 9 central nucleotides agree with TRBD2. This TCR was recovered from a woman aged 30 to 39 who had been exposed to COVID-19. The CDR3 protein: CASSRAGGPSYNEQFF. The sequenced DNA is TGCGCCAGCAGTCGAGCGGGAGGCCCCTCCTACAATGAGCAGTTCTTC. Beyond the CDR3, the reference TRBV5-1 and TRBJ2-1 genes provide the residues; the full variable domain reads: KAGVTQTPRYLIKTRGQQVTLSCSPISGHRSVSWYQQTPGQGLQFLFEYFSETQRNKGNFPGRFSGRQFSNSRSEMNVSTLELGDSALYLCASSRAGGPSYNEQFFGPGTRLTVL.